The clone carrying this T cell receptor (beta chain) was counted only a few times. Its target is unknown. The data belong to a study of a mutant IDH1 vaccine in newly diagnosed glioma. Study context: All eight of the vaccinations patients received fell in weeks 1, 3, 5, 7, 11, 15, 19 and 23. The therapy given earlier, which was standard therapy, consisted of radiotherapy, temozolomide, or both, and most of the patients received both. Treated patients showed a male proportion of around 62%, a female proportion of around 40%, and a mean age of around 40 years.

Overall study results and limits: Pseudoprogression appears to have had no connection to changes in top peripheral T cell clonotypes.

The repertoire was sequenced with immunoSEQ multiplex PCR; TCRdb's copy has only in-frame clones and lacks some. This sample has around 9,700 clones, with approximately 88% found just once. The sample's time point: week 23, last vaccination. Each vaccine dose was 300 ug of mutant IDH1 20-mer peptide, with topical imiquimod. The germline V gene has CDR1 LNHDA and CDR2 SQIVND (reference sequence). The length of the CDR3 is 15 residues. Between the trimmed V and J ends, which lost 7 bases and 5 bases, there was a span of 18 bases. This receptor was obtained from a woman aged 40 to 50 with glioma. Some clones in this sample may be carry-over from other donors' samples. The chain has TRBV19 and TRBJ1-5, with D perhaps matching TRBD1 (6 bases). This material consisted of PBMCs, taken from a glioma patient whose treatment included an IDH1 peptide vaccine. CDR3 region: CASNRVRQVHQPQHF. CDR3 bases: TGTGCCAGTAATCGCGTAAGACAGGTCCATCAGCCCCAGCATTTT.